Sequencing of this T cell receptor beta chain was carried out in a study of STAT5B mutations in CD4+ large granular lymphocyte leukemia (dated by TCRdb to the early 2020s). Looking at the study overall: Among healthy controls, the CDR3 'QG' motif was associated with a particular HLA allele. The TCRbeta repertoires of CD4+ T-cell large granular lymphocyte leukemia patients were compared with the TCRbeta repertoires of healthy blood donors. Flow cytometry on FACSCanto II or FACSVerse confirmed that purified fractions exceeded 95% purity among lymphocytes.

Findings and caveats that apply to the study as a whole: Compared with healthy CD4+ repertoires, CD4-sorted patient repertoires appeared more clonal, and this difference remained even after the putative leukemic clones were removed. TRBV06-family usage was enriched among the top patient clones (8/27) compared with healthy controls (2/35). Each patient's main leukemic clonotypes were private, but about 27% of these clonotypes showed up at low frequency in the non-leukemic repertoires of other patients. The data were not HLA-matched, and the relatively small sample size could explain the higher clonality seen in CD4+ compared with CD8+ T-LGLL.

The immunoSEQ assay at survey resolution was used to sequence TCRbeta rearrangements from genomic DNA. As for the original processing: In the TCR sequencing data, the smallest productive clonotype frequency that could be detected was 2.59 x 10-5. Only productive TCRbeta rearrangements, defined as complete and in-frame sequences, were included in the analyses. Clonality for each sample was calculated as Simpson clonality in the immunoSEQ Analyzer version 3.0. Clones were grouped by frequency into very rare, small, medium, large (1-20%) or hyperexpanded (>20%) categories. Generation probabilities were estimated with OLGA 1.2.3, V-gene circos plots were made with VDJtools, specificities were searched in VDJdb, and CDR3 motifs were identified with GLIPH. TCRdb retrieved this table from immuneACCESS and kept in-frame rearrangements only. Not all clones are present; in checked studies, unresolved V genes account for under half, and no reason is known for the remainder. The DNA was the basis for D and trimming; V, J and clone size are from that table. Recorded for this sample are tens of thousands of clones; less than 70% of them occurred a single time. 2.5% to 3% of the sample goes to the ten largest clones.

From the cysteine up to the phenylalanine, the CDR3 has a length of 16 residues. CDR3 DNA only is kept here, 48 bases in frame from base 1. The CDR1 and CDR2 encoded by the germline V gene are SGHRS and YFSETQ. V is shortened by 0 bases, J by 7 bases, and the region joining them spans 20 bases. A word on this clone: It lacks a known antigen. No clone much larger than this one lies a single base away; base qualities are absent.

The healthy controls were 37 blood donors, and the buffy coats of these donors were supplied by the Finnish Red Cross blood service. All TCR-sequenced material derived from peripheral blood: patient blood samples and healthy donor buffy coats. Peripheral blood mononuclear cells were isolated by Ficoll-Hypaque gradient centrifugation. For the healthy controls, CD4+ cells were obtained from buffy coats by magnetic purification. The Gentra Puregene Cell and Tissue kit was used to extract genomic DNA, and a Qubit 2.0 fluorometer was used to measure the amount of genomic DNA. This receptor was obtained from a human donor in good health. The chain uses TRBV5-1 and TRBJ2-7; the D region is possibly TRBD1 or TRBD2, each matching across 5 bases. What was sequenced was CD4+ T cells from blood buffy coats. The CDR3 loop reads CASSLGGNQGATEQYF. The bases are TGCGCCAGCAGCTTGGGAGGGAACCAGGGAGCGACAGAGCAGTACTTC. With all but the CDR3 taken from the reference TRBV5-1 and TRBJ2-7 genes, the full variable domain is: KAGVTQTPRYLIKTRGQQVTLSCSPISGHRSVSWYQQTPGQGLQFLFEYFSETQRNKGNFPGRFSGRQFSNSRSEMNVSTLELGDSALYLCASSLGGNQGATEQYFGPGTRLTVT.